This entry concerns a single TCR beta chain. Antigen unknown. Clinical symptoms, serum thyroxine and TRAb, thyroid ultrasound and orbital computed tomography together formed the diagnostic basis. The CDR3 runs to 14 residues. Germline V lookup: CDR1 SNHLY, CDR2 FYNNEI. With 6 bases removed from V and 6 bases from J, the gap between germline ends came to 18 bases. The data were taken from a study of T cells in Graves' hyperthyroidism and ophthalmopathy. At the level of the study: Peripheral blood was drawn at first diagnosis, prior to all treatment.

TCR beta CDR3 region amplification was performed from RNA transcripts. HTBI primers drove first-round RT-PCR of the TCR CDR3. In TCRdb, the multiplex PCR reads were re-called with MiXCR into one record per CDR3 protein. This table holds some 650,000 distinct CDR3 sequences, 16% found once. Study outcomes and limitations: Blood shared most expanded thyroid clonotypes above 0.001.

This sequence originates from a woman aged 40 to 55 with Graves' ophthalmopathy. V and J are TRBV2 and TRBJ2-7; a weak D match, TRBD1 (5 bases). Input material: blood. This CDR3 is CASREQVTSGEQYF. CDR3 DNA sequence: TGTGCCAGCAGGGAACAGGTGACCTCGGGCGAGCAGTACTTC.